The 11 T cell receptor beta chains listed next were all sequenced from one sample in a study of T cells in Graves' hyperthyroidism and ophthalmopathy. The investigators amplified TCR beta CDR3 regions from RNA transcripts. An initial round of RT-PCR targeting the TCR CDR3 relied on the HTBI primer set. TCRdb processed the multiplex PCR reads anew with MiXCR; each CDR3 protein has one entry. Found here are about 660,000 distinct CDR3 sequences, roughly 45% of them singletons; the top ten hold roughly 7.2%. The sequencing input was peripheral blood or thyroid tissue (not recorded which). These receptor sequences come from an adult man with Graves' disease, either hyperthyroidism or ophthalmopathy (not recorded which).

This clonotype was seen only a few times. This chain uses TRBV20-1 with TRBJ2-5; D is undetermined. V shed 0 bases and J shed 6 bases, with 20 bases lying between them. The CDR3 covers 16 residues. In germline, CDR1 is DFQATT, CDR2 SNEGSKA (reference sequence). The CDR3 sequence is CSARDSLAAGYKTQYF. The CDR3 nucleotides read TGCAGTGCTAGAGATTCTCTCGCGGCAGGCTACAAGACCCAGTACTTC.

This clonotype came up many times. V and J are TRBV20-1 and TRBJ1-2; D unclear. The CDR3 is 12 residues long. From germline, CDR1 is DFQATT and CDR2 SNEGSKA (reference sequence). Trimming pared 3 bases from V and 2 bases from J, leaving 7 bases between. The CDR3 nucleotides are TGCAGTGCTAGCCGAGTAAACTATGGCTACACCTTC. Its translation is CSASRVNYGYTF.

The J gene is TRBJ1-4, the V gene TRBV7-8; the D is unclear. The V gene lost 3 bases and the J gene lost 3 bases, with 11 bases spanning the gap. Germline assignment: CDR1 SGHVS and CDR2 FQNEAQ. The CDR3 length is 15 residues. The CDR3 sequence: CASSFDGRSNEKLFF. In DNA form, the CDR3 reads TGTGCCAGCAGCTTTGACGGGCGGTCTAATGAAAAACTGTTTTTT.

The gene calls are TRBV5-8 and TRBJ2-7; 11 nucleotides agree with TRBD2. This CDR3 spans 14 amino acids. The germline V gene has CDR1 SGHTS and CDR2 YDEGEE. The V segment lost 4 bases and the J segment 2 bases; nucleotides outside the gene matches: 2. The CDR3 protein is CASSTSGSAYEQYF. The DNA of the CDR3 is TGTGCCAGCAGCACTAGCGGGAGCGCCTACGAGCAGTACTTC. Together with reference TRBV5-8 and TRBJ2-7, the CDR3 gives the full variable domain: EAGVTQSPTHLIKTRGQQATLRCSPISGHTSVYWYQQALGLGLQFLLWYDEGEERNRGNFPPRFSGRQFPNYSSELNVNALELEDSALYLCASSTSGSAYEQYFGPGTRLTVT.

The J gene is TRBJ2-5, the V gene TRBV24-1; maybe TRBD1 (6 bases). V was pared by 5 bases and J by 2 bases, with 8 bases between. There are 13 residues in the CDR3. Germline V gene data show CDR1 as KGHDR and CDR2 as SFDVKD. CDR3 in DNA: TGTGCCACCAGTGCGAGGGGGCAAGAGACCCAGTACTTC. It translates to CATSARGQETQYF.

In this sample, this clonotype turned up many times. The V gene is TRBV6-5, the J gene TRBJ1-4, with a tentative D call TRBD1 (5 bases). The CDR3 sequence is 12 residues long. V shed 8 bases and J shed 8 bases, with 12 bases lying between them. Germline V CDR1 and CDR2: MNHEY, SVGAGI. CDR3 region: CASGAGREKLFF. CDR3 coding DNA: TGTGCCAGCGGGGCCGGTAGGGAAAAACTGTTTTTT.

V is TRBV12-3 or TRBV12-4 and J is TRBJ2-1; TRBD2 agrees at 9 bases. This CDR3 region has 13 residues. J was trimmed by 10 bases and V by 6 bases; bases with no gene match: 7. The CDR3 sequence: CASRRLADPEQFF. In DNA form, the CDR3 reads TGTGCCAGCAGACGACTAGCGGACCCAGAGCAGTTCTTC.

A single count supports this clonotype. At one of its ends the junction is not consistent with the germline gene, which may arise from a read error. The chain uses TRBV7-3 and TRBJ1-5; no clear D gene. The CDR3 runs to 14 residues. Germline V gene data show CDR1 as SGHTA and CDR2 as FQGTGA. The CDR3 DNA reads TGTGCCAGCAGCTTAATGGGGAGCACTCAGCCCCAGCATTTT. Translated, it gives CASSLMGSTQPQHF.

This chain connects TRBV2 to TRBJ2-5; TRBD1 agrees at 7 bases. CDR1 is SNHLY and CDR2 is FYNNEI in the germline V gene. The J segment lost 2 bases and the V segment lost 3 bases, leaving 3 bases of the junction unmatched. This CDR3 has 14 amino acids. CDR3 residues: CASSDPGQQETQYF. CDR3 in DNA: TGTGCCAGCAGTGATCCGGGACAGCAAGAGACCCAGTACTTC.

In regard to this clonotype: One end of the junction is discordant with germline, which a read error may explain. The J gene is TRBJ2-7, the V gene TRBV9, with D possibly being TRBD2 (6 bases). The CDR3 sequence is 12 residues long. Germline V CDR1 and CDR2: SGDLS, YYNGEE. The DNA for the CDR3 is TGTGCTAGCAGTTACTCGGGGGACCAGCAGTACTTC. Translating it yields CASSYSGDQQYF.

This clonotype was recorded many times. This chain connects TRBV7-8 to TRBJ2-5; D might be TRBD2 (5 bases). The V gene's germline CDR1 is SGHVS and CDR2 FQNEAQ. V dropped 10 bases and J dropped 6 bases, with 15 bases sitting between them. The CDR3 loop spans 12 amino acids. The CDR3 loop reads CANGLPSKTQYF. CDR3 nucleotide sequence: TGTGCCAACGGACTCCCTTCGAAGACCCAGTACTTC.